These T cell receptor beta chains were read from a single sample in a study of blood T cell repertoires in COVID-19. Sequencing used immunoSEQ multiplex PCR; TCRdb keeps in-frame clones, though not all of them. The table shows about 170,000 clones, with about 89% occurring only once. The sequenced sample was PBMCs or T cells enriched from blood (not recorded which). All receptors come from a woman younger than 35 who had recovered from COVID-19. The CDR3 runs from the conserved cysteine through the conserved F or W.

j_call v_call cdr3_aa
TRBJ2-1 TRBV7-9 CASSPSDSGVTNEQFF
TRBJ1-2 TRBV19 CASSIRGSNYGYTF
TRBJ2-7 TRBV7-9 CASRGQGEGYEQYF
TRBJ1-1 TRBV19 CASSIEANTEAFF
TRBJ1-5 TRBV28 CAGAGGDQPQHF
TRBJ2-1 TRBV6-5 CASRGTSFNEQFF
TRBJ2-7 TRBV19 CASSEGGRVYEQYF
TRBJ2-3 TRBV5-1 CASRGTSVPDTQYF
TRBJ1-5 TRBV10-3 CAISGMRDQPQHF
TRBJ1-2 TRBV28 CASSPPGSRGYGYTF
TRBJ2-1 TRBV6-5 CASSKRRTGSGEQFF
TRBJ2-1 TRBV5-1 CASSSGTSVLVANEQFF
TRBJ1-1 TRBV24-1 CATSDSGNSENTEAFF
TRBJ2-4 TRBV20-1 CSASAWDLAKNIQYF
TRBJ2-5 TRBV5-1 CASSLPGLAGLETQYF
TRBJ2-7 TRBV18 CASSPRTSGTSYEQYF
TRBJ2-1 TRBV28 CASSLEQRAYNEQFF
TRBJ2-2 TRBV27 CASSLSPAGSFRGAGELFF
TRBJ2-7 TRBV3-1/TRBV3-2 CASSQGPFSYEQYF
TRBJ2-7 TRBV6-5 CASSYAPRYEQYF
TRBJ1-5 TRBV6-2/TRBV6-3 CASSYSAGRPQHF
TRBJ2-3 TRBV19 CASSITGRTPDTQYF
TRBJ1-5 TRBV5-1 CASSLGLSQPQHF
TRBJ1-1 TRBV7-2 CASSLAVRYRAGTEAFF
TRBJ2-7 TRBV27 CASSLQGSYEQYF
TRBJ2-3 TRBV20-1 CSASRGRATDTQYF
TRBJ2-3 TRBV11-1 CASSLSRGHTQYF
TRBJ2-7 TRBV10-2 CASSGTASYEQYF
TRBJ2-2 TRBV7-2 CASSFGQREVEYTGELFF
TRBJ1-2 TRBV7-8 CASSLGQGAYGYTF
TRBJ2-3 TRBV9 CASSVGLAITDTQYF